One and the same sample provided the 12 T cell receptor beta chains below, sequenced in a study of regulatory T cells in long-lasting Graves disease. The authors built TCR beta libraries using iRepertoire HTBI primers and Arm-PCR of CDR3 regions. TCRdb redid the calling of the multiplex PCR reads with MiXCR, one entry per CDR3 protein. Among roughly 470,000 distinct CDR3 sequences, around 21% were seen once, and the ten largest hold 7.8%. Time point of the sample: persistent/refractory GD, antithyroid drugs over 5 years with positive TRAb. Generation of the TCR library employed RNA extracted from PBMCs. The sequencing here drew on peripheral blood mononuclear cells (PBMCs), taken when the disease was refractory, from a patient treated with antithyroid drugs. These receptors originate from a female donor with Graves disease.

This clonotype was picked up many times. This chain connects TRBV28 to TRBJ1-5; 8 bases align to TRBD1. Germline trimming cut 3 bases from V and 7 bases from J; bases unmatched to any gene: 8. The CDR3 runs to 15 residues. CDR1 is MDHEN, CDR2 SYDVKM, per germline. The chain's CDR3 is CASSFRDRQWQPQHF. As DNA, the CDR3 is TGTGCCAGCAGTTTCCGGGACAGGCAGTGGCAGCCCCAGCATTTT.

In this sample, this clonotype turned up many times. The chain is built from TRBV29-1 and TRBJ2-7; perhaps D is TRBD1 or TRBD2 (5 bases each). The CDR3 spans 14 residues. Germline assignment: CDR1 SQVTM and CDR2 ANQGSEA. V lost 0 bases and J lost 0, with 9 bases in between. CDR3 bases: TGCAGCGTTGAAGATACTGGGACCTCCTACGAGCAGTACTTC. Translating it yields CSVEDTGTSYEQYF.

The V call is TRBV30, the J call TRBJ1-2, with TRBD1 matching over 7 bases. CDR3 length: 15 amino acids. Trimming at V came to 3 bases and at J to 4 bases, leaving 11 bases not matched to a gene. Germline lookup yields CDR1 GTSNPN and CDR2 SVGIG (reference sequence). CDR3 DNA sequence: TGTGCCTGGAGCGATCCGGGACAGCAAGGCTATGGCTACACCTTC. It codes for CAWSDPGQQGYGYTF. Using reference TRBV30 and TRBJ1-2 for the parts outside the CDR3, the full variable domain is SQTIHQWPATLVQPVGSPLSLECTVEGTSNPNLYWYRQAAGRGLQLLFYSVGIGQISSEVPQNLSASRPQDRQFILSSKKLLLSDSGFYLCAWSDPGQQGYGYTFGSGTRLTVV.

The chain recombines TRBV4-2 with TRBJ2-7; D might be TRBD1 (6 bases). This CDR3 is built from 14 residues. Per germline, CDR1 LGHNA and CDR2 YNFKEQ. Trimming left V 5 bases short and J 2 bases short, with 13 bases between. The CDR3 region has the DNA TGTGCCAGCAGCGGCCGGGACACCACCTACGAGCAGTACTTC. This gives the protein CASSGRDTTYEQYF.

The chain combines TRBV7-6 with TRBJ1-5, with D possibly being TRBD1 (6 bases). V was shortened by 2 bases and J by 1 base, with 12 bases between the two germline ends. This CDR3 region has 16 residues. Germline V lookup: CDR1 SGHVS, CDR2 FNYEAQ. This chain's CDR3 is CASSLHGQTSNQPQHF. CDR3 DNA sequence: TGTGCCAGCAGCTTACACGGACAGACGAGCAATCAGCCCCAGCATTTT.

In DNA, the CDR3 is TGTGCCACCAGCAGAGGCCCAATGGACAGGAGCACCTACGAGCAGTACTTC. Translated, it gives CATSRGPMDRSTYEQYF. The chain links TRBV15 to TRBJ2-7, with 7 bases identical to TRBD1. The germline V gene encodes CDR1 LNHNV and CDR2 YYDKDF (reference sequence). Trimming took 1 base from V and 2 from J; bases not matched to a gene: 11. The CDR3 sequence is 17 residues long.

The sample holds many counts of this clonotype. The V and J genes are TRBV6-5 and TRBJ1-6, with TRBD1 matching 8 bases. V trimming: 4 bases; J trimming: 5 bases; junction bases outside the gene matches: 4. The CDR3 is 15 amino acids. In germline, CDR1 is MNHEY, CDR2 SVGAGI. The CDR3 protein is CASSSGQGDNSPLHF. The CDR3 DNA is TGTGCCAGCAGTTCCGGACAGGGTGATAATTCACCCCTCCACTTT.

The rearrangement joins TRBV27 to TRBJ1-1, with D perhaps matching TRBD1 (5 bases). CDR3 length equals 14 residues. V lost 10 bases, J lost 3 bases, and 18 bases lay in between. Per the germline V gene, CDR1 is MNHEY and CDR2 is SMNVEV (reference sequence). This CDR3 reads CANSLTGGYTEAFF. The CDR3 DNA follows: TGTGCCAACAGCCTTACCGGGGGTTACACTGAAGCTTTCTTT.

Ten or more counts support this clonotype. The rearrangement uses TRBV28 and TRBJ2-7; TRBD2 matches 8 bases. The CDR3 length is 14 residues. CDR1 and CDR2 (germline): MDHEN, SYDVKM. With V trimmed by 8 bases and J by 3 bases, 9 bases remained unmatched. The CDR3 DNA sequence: TGTGCCAGCCACCCGGGGGGGAGTCTCTACGAGCAGTACTTC. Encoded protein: CASHPGGSLYEQYF.

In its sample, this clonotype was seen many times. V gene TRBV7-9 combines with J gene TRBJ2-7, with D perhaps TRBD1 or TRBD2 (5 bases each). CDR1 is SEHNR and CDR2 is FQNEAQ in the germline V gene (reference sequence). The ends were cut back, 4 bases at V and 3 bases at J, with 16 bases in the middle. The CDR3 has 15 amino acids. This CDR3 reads CASSYPGTANYEQYF. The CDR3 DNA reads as TGTGCCAGCAGCTACCCCGGGACGGCCAACTACGAGCAGTACTTC.

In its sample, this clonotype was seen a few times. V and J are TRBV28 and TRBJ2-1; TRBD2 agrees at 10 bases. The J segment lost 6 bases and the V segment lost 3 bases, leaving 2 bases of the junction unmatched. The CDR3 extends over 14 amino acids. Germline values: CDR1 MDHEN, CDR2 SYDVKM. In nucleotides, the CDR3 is TGTGCCAGCAGTTTCAGCGGGAGGGCCAATGAGCAGTTCTTC. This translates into CASSFSGRANEQFF.

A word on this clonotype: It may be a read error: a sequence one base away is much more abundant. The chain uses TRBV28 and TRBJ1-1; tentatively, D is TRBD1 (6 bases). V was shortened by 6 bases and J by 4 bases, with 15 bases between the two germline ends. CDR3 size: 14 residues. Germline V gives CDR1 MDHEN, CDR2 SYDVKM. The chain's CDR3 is CASREQGLGTEAFF. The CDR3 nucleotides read TGTGCCAGCAGAGAACAGGGTCTCGGCACTGAAGCTTTCTTT. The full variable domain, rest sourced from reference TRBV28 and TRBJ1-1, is DVKVTQSSRYLVKRTGEKVFLECVQDMDHENMFWYRQDPGLGLRLIYFSYDVKMKEKGDIPEGYSVSREKKERFSLILESASTNQTSMYLCASREQGLGTEAFFGQGTRLTVV.